This T cell receptor beta chain was obtained from a study of blood T cell repertoires in COVID-19. Study background: Sources were T cells, B-cell-depleted T cells, or PBMCs; the material itself was cDNA or gDNA.

In the original analysis: Nucleated cell counts were estimated from reference gene primer amplification. This table comes from immunoSEQ multiplex PCR, and its TCRdb copy is limited to in-frame clones, with some not included. The DNA was the basis for D and trimming; V, J and clone size are from that table. The sample yields 310,000 or so clones, more than 75% seen once. V lost 2 bases to trimming and J lost 6 bases, with 12 bases between them. This CDR3 has 14 residues. CDR1 and CDR2 (germline): MDHEN, SYDVKM. This clonotype was sampled from a woman aged 50 to 60 with acute or convalescent COVID-19. J is TRBJ2-3 and V is TRBV28; D not certain. The sequencing input was peripheral blood. CDR3 sequence: CASSLPGGFDTQYF. CDR3 DNA sequence: TGTGCCAGCAGTTTACCGGGTGGATTTGATACGCAGTATTTT.